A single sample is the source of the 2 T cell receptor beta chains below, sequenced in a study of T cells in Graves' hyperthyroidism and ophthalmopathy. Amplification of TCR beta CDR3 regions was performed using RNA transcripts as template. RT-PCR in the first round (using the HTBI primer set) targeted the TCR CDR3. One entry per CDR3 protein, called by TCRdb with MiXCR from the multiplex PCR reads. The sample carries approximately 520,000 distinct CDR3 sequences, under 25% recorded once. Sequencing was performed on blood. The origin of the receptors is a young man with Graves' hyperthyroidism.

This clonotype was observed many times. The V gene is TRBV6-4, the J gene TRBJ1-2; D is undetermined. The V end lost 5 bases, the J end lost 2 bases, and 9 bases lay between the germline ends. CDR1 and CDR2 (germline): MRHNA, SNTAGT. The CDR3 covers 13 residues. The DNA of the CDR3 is TGTGCCAGCAGTCGTTGGGTCAACTATGGCTACACCTTC. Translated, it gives CASSRWVNYGYTF.

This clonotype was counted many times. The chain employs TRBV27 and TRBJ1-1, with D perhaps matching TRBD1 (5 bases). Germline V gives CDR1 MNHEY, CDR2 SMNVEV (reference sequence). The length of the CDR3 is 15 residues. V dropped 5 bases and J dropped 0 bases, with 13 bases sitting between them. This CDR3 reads CASSPWGVMNTEAFF. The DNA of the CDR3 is TGTGCCAGCAGTCCGTGGGGGGTAATGAACACTGAAGCTTTCTTT.